Following are 32 T cell receptor beta chains from one sample sequenced in a study of regulatory T cells in long-lasting Graves disease. CDR3 regions were amplified by Arm-PCR using iRepertoire HTBI primers to build TCR beta libraries. TCRdb used MiXCR to reprocess the multiplex PCR reads, holding one entry per CDR3 protein. Of roughly 400,000 distinct CDR3 sequences in the sample, under 25% were seen once. Time point described: persistent/refractory GD, antithyroid drugs over 5 years with positive TRAb. PBMCs were the source of the RNA used for TCR sequencing. The specimen was peripheral blood mononuclear cells (PBMCs), collected when the disease was refractory, from a patient treated with antithyroid drugs. These receptors were obtained from a female donor with Graves disease.

This clonotype was seen only a few times. The genes are TRBV28 and TRBJ2-4, with unresolved D. Germline V gene sequence: CDR1 MDHEN, CDR2 SYDVKM. The CDR3 runs 16 residues. V dropped 5 bases and J dropped 2 bases, with 16 bases sitting between them. CDR3 nucleotide sequence: TGTGCCAGCAGTGGCCCCCGGCGCCTCTCCAAAAACATTCAGTACTTC. It is translated as CASSGPRRLSKNIQYF.

This clonotype was seen at least ten times. The chain combines TRBV3-1 with TRBJ2-5; D may be TRBD1 or TRBD2 (5 bases each). This CDR3 spans 15 amino acids. Per germline, CDR1 LGHDT and CDR2 YNNKEL (reference sequence). Trimming pared 1 base from V and 4 bases from J, leaving 13 bases between. The CDR3 reads CASSQVGDPLETQYF. The DNA for the CDR3 is TGTGCCAGCAGCCAAGTGGGGGACCCATTAGAGACCCAGTACTTC.

This clonotype came up a few times. V usage is TRBV20-1 and J usage is TRBJ1-5; D is unresolved. The germline V gene has CDR1 DFQATT and CDR2 SNEGSKA (reference sequence). CDR3 length equals 14 residues. Trimming pared 2 bases from V and 5 bases from J, leaving 13 bases between. CDR3 amino acids: CSARKSRVDQPQHF. The CDR3, as DNA: TGCAGTGCTAGAAAAAGCCGGGTGGATCAGCCCCAGCATTTT.

This clonotype was seen ten or more times. V and J are TRBV2 and TRBJ1-6; D gene ambiguous. The CDR3 is 12 residues long. Per the germline V gene, CDR1 is SNHLY and CDR2 is FYNNEI. Trimming shortened V by 2 bases and J by 10 bases, and 6 bases separated the two germline ends. The CDR3 sequence is CASSEMRSPLHF. DNA for the CDR3: TGTGCCAGCAGTGAAATGCGATCACCCCTCCACTTT.

At least ten counts were recorded for this clonotype. The chain links TRBV10-3 to TRBJ2-2; D not certain. The CDR3 is 14 residues long. The germline CDR1 and CDR2 sequences are ENHRY and SYGVKD. V was cut by 5 bases and J by 3 bases, with 10 bases left in between. The CDR3 region has the DNA TGTGCCATCAGTAGAGACTTCGACACCGGGGAGCTGTTTTTT. Its protein product is CAISRDFDTGELFF.

There are a few counts of this clonotype. This chain connects TRBV2 to TRBJ1-5; a possible D gene is TRBD1 (5 bases). Trimming took off 4 bases at V and 6 bases at J, with 13 bases between the two ends. Germline V gene sequence: CDR1 SNHLY, CDR2 FYNNEI. The CDR3 loop spans 14 amino acids. Written as DNA, the CDR3 is TGTGCCAGCAGTGTTGGGGCAGGGTGTCAGCCCCAGCATTTT. Encoded protein: CASSVGAGCQPQHF.

This clonotype was picked up many times. This chain connects TRBV12-5 to TRBJ2-2; 8 bases line up with TRBD2. CDR3 size: 15 residues. Unmatched junction bases numbered 6, after V lost 4 bases and J lost 5 bases. From germline, CDR1 is LGHNT and CDR2 FRNRAP. CDR3 bases: TGTGCTAGTGGTTCCACTAGCGGTATGACCGGGGAGCTGTTTTTT. This encodes CASGSTSGMTGELFF.

The chain couples TRBV4-2 to TRBJ2-2; maybe TRBD2 (6 bases). The length of the CDR3 is 15 residues. V lost 3 bases and J lost 1, with 9 bases in between. The germline V gene has CDR1 LGHNA and CDR2 YNFKEQ. This CDR3 is CASSHGSLNTGELFF. CDR3 coding DNA: TGTGCCAGCAGCCACGGGAGCTTGAACACCGGGGAGCTGTTTTTT.

This clonotype was seen repeatedly, ten times or more. The chain has TRBV28 and TRBJ2-7; the D is unclear. The V end was cut by 5 bases, the J end by 2 bases, with 13 bases between. The CDR3 covers 14 residues. Per the germline V gene, CDR1 is MDHEN and CDR2 is SYDVKM. CDR3 DNA sequence: TGTGCCAGCAGTCACGACGATATGGCCTACGAGCAGTACTTC. Protein: CASSHDDMAYEQYF.

CDR3 DNA: TGTGCCAGCAGTTACCTTACAGGGACCGGGGAGCTGTTTTTT. Protein: CASSYLTGTGELFF. The chain couples TRBV6-1 to TRBJ2-2; the D gene is possibly TRBD1 (6 bases). The V gene's germline CDR1 is MNHNS and CDR2 SASEGT. The V gene lost 5 bases and the J gene lost 5 bases, with 12 bases spanning the gap. The CDR3 covers 14 residues.

The rearrangement joins TRBV28 to TRBJ2-3, with D unclear. There are 14 residues in the CDR3. The germline CDR1 and CDR2 sequences are MDHEN and SYDVKM. The germline V and J ends were trimmed by 2 bases and 1 base, with 7 bases remaining between them. This chain's CDR3 is CASSLRLRTDTQYF. CDR3 bases: TGTGCCAGCAGTTTACGACTCCGCACAGATACGCAGTATTTT.

This clonotype was seen many times. The chain recombines TRBV10-3 with TRBJ2-2, with 10 bases that match TRBD1. Trimming cost V 6 bases and J 3 bases; bases outside gene matches: 13. Germline V gene data show CDR1 as ENHRY and CDR2 as SYGVKD. The CDR3 sequence is 18 residues long. CDR3 residues: CAIRRTRGGTGDTGELFF. The CDR3 nucleotides are TGTGCCATCAGACGGACGCGAGGAGGGACAGGGGACACCGGGGAGCTGTTTTTT.

This clonotype was detected only once. The J gene is TRBJ2-1, the V gene TRBV20-1; D is possibly TRBD2 (5 bases). This CDR3 is 16 amino acids long. V was shortened by 1 base and J by 0 bases, with 13 bases between the two germline ends. The germline CDR1 and CDR2 sequences are DFQATT and SNEGSKA (reference sequence). The CDR3 loop is CSARATRASSYNEQFF. In nucleotides, the CDR3 is TGCAGTGCTAGAGCTACGAGGGCGAGCTCCTACAATGAGCAGTTCTTC.

This clonotype was observed a few times. The junction departs from germline at one end; a sequencing error may be responsible. The chain recombines TRBV28 with TRBJ2-7; D might be TRBD1 or TRBD2, each matching 5 bases. The CDR3 extends over 13 amino acids. CDR1 is MDHEN, CDR2 SYDVKM, per germline. CDR3 coding DNA: TGTGCCGGCAGTTTAGGGACGGTTTACGAGCAGTACTTC. This gives the protein CAGSLGTVYEQYF.

V gene TRBV11-2 combines with J gene TRBJ1-2, with a possible D match to TRBD1 (5 bases). V lost 5 bases and J 0 bases, leaving 22 bases between the germline ends. This CDR3 comprises 18 residues. CDR1 is SGHAT and CDR2 is FQNNGV in the germline V gene. The CDR3 region has the DNA TGTGCCAGCAGCCCGGTGGTGTTTACGGGGGAAGCTAACTATGGCTACACCTTC. Its translation: CASSPVVFTGEANYGYTF.

This clonotype appeared many times. V usage is TRBV6-1 and J usage is TRBJ1-1; D might be TRBD1 (5 bases). Germline CDR1 MNHNS, CDR2 SASEGT. V was clipped by 1 base and J by 2 bases, with 20 bases between them. This CDR3 is built from 18 residues. Here the CDR3 DNA reads TGTGCCAGCAGTGAAGAGCCTCTATGGGGAGGGGAAAACACTGAAGCTTTCTTT. It is translated as CASSEEPLWGGENTEAFF.

This clonotype showed up many times. J is TRBJ1-4 and V is TRBV7-8, with D possibly TRBD1 on 5 matching bases. The germline V and J ends were trimmed by 5 bases and 7 bases, with 17 bases remaining between them. CDR1 is SGHVS, CDR2 FQNEAQ, per germline. CDR3 length: 15 amino acids. The CDR3 DNA follows: TGTGCCAGCAGCCCACCGGGGGGAGGAAGTGAAAAACTGTTTTTT. Translated: CASSPPGGGSEKLFF.

The gene calls are TRBV7-8 and TRBJ1-5; the match to TRBD1 covers 9 bases. The germline V gene encodes CDR1 SGHVS and CDR2 FQNEAQ. The CDR3 extends over 14 amino acids. V shed 2 bases, J shed 8 bases, and the junction held 4 bases outside the gene matches. DNA of the CDR3: TGTGCCAGCAGCTTAACAGGGGGCGAGGAGCCCCAGCATTTT. Amino acids: CASSLTGGEEPQHF.

This sequence joins TRBV7-2 and TRBJ2-1, with 10 positions matching TRBD2. V was pared by 1 base and J by 4 bases, with 4 bases of the junction left unmatched. CDR1 is SGHTA and CDR2 is FQGNSA in the germline V gene. The CDR3 has 16 residues. The CDR3 sequence: CASSLVSSGSYNEQFF. For the CDR3, the DNA is TGTGCCAGCAGCTTAGTTTCTAGCGGGAGTTACAATGAGCAGTTCTTC.

The gene calls are TRBV7-2 and TRBJ2-3; tentative D call: TRBD1 (5 bases). Germline CDR1 is SGHTA and CDR2 is FQGNSA. The CDR3 length is 16 residues. Trimming shortened V by 3 bases and J by 0 bases, and 13 bases separated the two germline ends. CDR3 bases: TGTGCCAGCAGCTTGGGTGAAGGGGTTAGCACAGATACGCAGTATTTT. Its protein product is CASSLGEGVSTDTQYF.

Ten or more counts support this clonotype. The chain employs TRBV28 and TRBJ2-7; D is uncertain. Trimming took 3 bases from V and 6 from J, leaving 9 bases between them. The CDR3 contains 12 residues. Germline-derived CDR1 and CDR2 are MDHEN and SYDVKM. CDR3 sequence (DNA): TGTGCCAGCAGTTTCGCCCTCCCCGAGCAGTACTTC. Amino acids: CASSFALPEQYF.

The V call is TRBV25-1, the J call TRBJ2-7; D unresolved. Germline CDR1 MGHDK, CDR2 SYGVNS. The V end lost 4 bases, the J end lost 0 bases, and 7 bases lay between the germline ends. The CDR3 totals 13 residues. The CDR3 nucleotides read TGTGCCAGCAGTGGTTTTGGCTCCTACGAGCAGTACTTC. Amino acids: CASSGFGSYEQYF.

The chain couples TRBV5-1 to TRBJ1-6, with no clear D. The CDR3 has 16 amino acids. V lost 1 base to trimming and J lost 5 bases, with 13 bases between them. In germline, CDR1 is SGHRS, CDR2 YFSETQ. The CDR3 DNA sequence: TGCGCCAGCAGCTTGTCAAGGTTCGGTGATAATTCACCCCTCCACTTT. Translation: CASSLSRFGDNSPLHF.

This sequence joins TRBV7-9 and TRBJ2-2; D tentatively reads TRBD1 or TRBD2 (5 bases each). V was trimmed by 5 bases and J by 4 bases, leaving 11 bases between them. CDR3 length: 14 amino acids. Germline CDR1 reads SEHNR; CDR2 reads FQNEAQ (reference sequence). This chain's CDR3 is CASSPGTATGELFF. DNA of the CDR3: TGTGCCAGCAGCCCAGGGACCGCCACCGGGGAGCTGTTTTTT.

There are a few counts of this clonotype. The chain recombines TRBV15 with TRBJ2-1; D gene ambiguous. CDR3 size: 17 residues. CDR1 is LNHNV, CDR2 YYDKDF, per germline (reference sequence). Trimming pared 0 bases from V and 2 bases from J, leaving 14 bases between. The CDR3 DNA reads as TGTGCCACCAGCAGAGATCTAAGGGTAGCAGCCTACAATGAGCAGTTCTTC. It translates to CATSRDLRVAAYNEQFF.

This clonotype has just a few counts. The rearrangement joins TRBV4-1 to TRBJ2-7; tentative D call: TRBD1 (5 bases). The CDR3 has 13 amino acids. Germline lookup yields CDR1 MGHRA and CDR2 YSYEKL. V lost 2 bases and J lost 2, with 7 bases in between. The CDR3 DNA follows: TGCGCCAGCAGCCAAAAGGGGACCTACGAGCAGTACTTC. Translated: CASSQKGTYEQYF.

This sequence joins TRBV5-4 and TRBJ2-5, with 7 bases matching TRBD2. Germline assignment: CDR1 SGHNT and CDR2 YYREEE (reference sequence). This CDR3 has 16 residues. V lost 4 bases to trimming and J lost 1 base; unmatched junction nucleotides: 10. DNA of the CDR3: TGTGCCAGCAGCGAGCGTTGGCGGGGGACCCAAGAGACCCAGTACTTC. This translates into CASSERWRGTQETQYF.

This clonotype was recorded many times. The chain uses TRBV28 and TRBJ2-5; 7 bases line up with TRBD2. Germline-derived CDR1 and CDR2 are MDHEN and SYDVKM. J gave up 5 bases and V 8 bases, and 2 bases lay outside the gene matches. This CDR3 has 11 residues. The CDR3 DNA follows: TGTGCCAGCGGGCGGGGGGAGACCCAGTACTTC. Translating it yields CASGRGETQYF.

This clonotype is categorized as medium-sized. The chain combines TRBV28 with TRBJ2-7; D gene uncertain. V dropped 5 bases and J dropped 0 bases, with 11 bases sitting between them. CDR3 length: 14 residues. Germline values: CDR1 MDHEN, CDR2 SYDVKM. The CDR3 is CASSLGFLSYEQYF. The CDR3 nucleotides are TGTGCCAGCAGTCTCGGATTTCTCTCCTACGAGCAGTACTTC. Using reference TRBV28 and TRBJ2-7 for the parts outside the CDR3, the full variable domain is DVKVTQSSRYLVKRTGEKVFLECVQDMDHENMFWYRQDPGLGLRLIYFSYDVKMKEKGDIPEGYSVSREKKERFSLILESASTNQTSMYLCASSLGFLSYEQYFGPGTRLTVT.

Only a few counts were recorded for this clonotype. The chain employs TRBV18 and TRBJ1-4; D unresolved. Trimming took 5 bases from V and 2 from J, leaving 6 bases between them. The germline V gene encodes CDR1 KGHSH and CDR2 LQKENI. This CDR3 region has 13 residues. This chain's CDR3 is CASSAATNEKLFF. The DNA of the CDR3 is TGTGCCAGCTCAGCCGCTACTAATGAAAAACTGTTTTTT.

The rearrangement links TRBV6-5 to TRBJ2-7; 8 bases align to TRBD2. The trim removed 1 base at V and 5 bases at J, leaving 7 bases unmatched. Germline CDR1 is MNHEY and CDR2 is SVGAGI. This CDR3 contains 15 residues. The CDR3: CASSYFGGRSHEQYF. Here the CDR3 DNA reads TGTGCCAGCAGTTACTTCGGCGGGAGGTCCCACGAGCAGTACTTC.

The rearrangement links TRBV5-1 to TRBJ2-2; weak D call: TRBD1 (6 bases). The germline V gene encodes CDR1 SGHRS and CDR2 YFSETQ. This CDR3 contains 16 residues. V was pared by 4 bases and J by 0 bases, with 13 bases between. CDR3 loop: CASSTLQGSNTGELFF. CDR3 DNA sequence: TGCGCCAGCAGCACGCTGCAGGGGTCGAACACCGGGGAGCTGTTTTTT.